This TCR beta chain was observed in a study of cytomegalovirus exposure and HLA in healthy donors. Sequencing used immunoSEQ multiplex PCR; TCRdb keeps in-frame clones, though not all of them. The top ten hold over 6.5% of the sample, which has fewer than 150,000 clones, around nine tenths seen once. This CDR3 has 14 residues. The specimen sequenced was PBMCs. This clonotype was sampled from a woman under 30 in good health and CMV-seropositive. The rearrangement uses TRBV21-1 and TRBJ1-5; the tabulated D call, TRBD1, remains unverified against the DNA. TRBV21-1 corresponds to a pseudogene. CDR3 sequence (DNA): TGTGCCAGAATAAAGTGGGGCCACAATCAGCCCCAGCATTTT. Protein: CARIKWGHNQPQHF.